A selection of T cell receptor beta chains follows, all from one sample in a study of OX40 agonist ivuxolimab in advanced cancers. The repertoire was sequenced with immunoSEQ multiplex PCR; TCRdb's copy has only in-frame clones and lacks some. The top ten hold 0.31% of the sample, which has approximately 91,000 clones, roughly 91% seen once. The material was CD4+ or CD8+ T cells sorted from blood, obtained in a trial of the OX40 agonist ivuxolimab. The receptor set was obtained from an adult with an advanced solid tumor such as melanoma, head and neck, liver or kidney cancer. Both conserved end residues are part of each CDR3. Each record gives: D gene, J gene, clone size, V gene, CDR3 protein, CDR3 DNA. The D gene is left open where the match is weak. Rows give clone size only sometimes, using once, few, many, or a class for an expanded clone.

-	TRBJ2-3	-	TRBV19	CARITDTQYF	TGTGCCAGGATTACAGATACGCAGTATTTT
-	TRBJ1-1	-	TRBV6-5	CASSYPGDAFF	TGTGCCAGCAGTTACCCAGGGGATGCTTTCTTT
TRBD1	TRBJ2-1	-	TRBV11-2	CASSSAGTGYNEQFF	TGTGCCAGCAGCTCAGCCGGGACAGGTTACAATGAGCAGTTCTTC
-	TRBJ1-2	-	TRBV5-1	CASSPRGMGANGYTF	TGCGCCAGCAGCCCGAGGGGAATGGGGGCGAATGGCTACACCTTC
-	TRBJ1-2	-	TRBV18	CASSQGPLGYTF	TGTGCCAGCTCACAGGGTCCTTTGGGCTACACCTTC
TRBD2	TRBJ2-2	-	TRBV27	CASTLRLAGLGTGELFF	TGTGCCAGCACCCTTCGACTAGCGGGGTTAGGCACCGGGGAGCTGTTTTTT
-	TRBJ2-7	-	TRBV27	CASWGPGQHYEQYF	TGTGCCAGCTGGGGCCCGGGACAACACTACGAGCAGTACTTC
TRBD1	TRBJ2-7	-	TRBV5-4	CASSLGGTGVSYEQYF	TGTGCCAGCAGCTTGGGGGGGACAGGGGTTTCCTACGAGCAGTACTTC
-	TRBJ2-2	-	TRBV30	CAWSGGNTGELFF	TGTGCCTGGAGCGGGGGGAACACCGGGGAGCTGTTTTTT
-	TRBJ1-6	many	TRBV30	CAWSPGTVNSPLHF	TGTGCCTGGAGTCCCGGGACGGTGAATTCACCCCTCCACTTT
TRBD2	TRBJ2-3	-	TRBV27	CASNSGTRGPLGYTQYF	TGTGCCAGCAATTCCGGGACTAGGGGCCCCCTTGGATATACGCAGTATTTT
-	TRBJ2-5	-	TRBV5-4	CASRYGRRGQYF	TGTGCCAGCAGATATGGTCGAAGGGGGCAGTACTTC
-	TRBJ1-4	-	TRBV7-9	CASSLFTNEKLFF	TGTGCCAGCAGCTTATTTACTAATGAAAAACTGTTTTTT
-	TRBJ1-5	-	TRBV18	CASSRDSSGQPQHF	TGTGCCAGCTCCCGCGACAGTAGCGGCCAGCCCCAGCATTTT
-	TRBJ1-6	-	TRBV11-1	CASSLEQRNSPLHF	TGTGCCAGCAGCTTAGAGCAGCGTAATTCACCCCTCCACTTT